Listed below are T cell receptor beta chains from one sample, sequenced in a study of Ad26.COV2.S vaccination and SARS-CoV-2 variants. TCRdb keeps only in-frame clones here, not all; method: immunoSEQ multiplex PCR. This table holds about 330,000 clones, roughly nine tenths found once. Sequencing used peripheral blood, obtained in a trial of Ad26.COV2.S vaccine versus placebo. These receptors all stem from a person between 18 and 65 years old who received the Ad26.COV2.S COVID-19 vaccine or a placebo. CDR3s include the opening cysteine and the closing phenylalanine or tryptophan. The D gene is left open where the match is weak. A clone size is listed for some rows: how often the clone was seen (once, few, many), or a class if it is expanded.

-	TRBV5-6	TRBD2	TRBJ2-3	TGTGCCAGCAAGAATGATAGCGGGTATTTATTCGATACGCAGTATTTT	CASKNDSGYLFDTQYF
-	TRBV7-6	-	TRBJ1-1	TGTGCCAGCAGCTTAGGACAGACGAACACTGAAGCTTTCTTT	CASSLGQTNTEAFF
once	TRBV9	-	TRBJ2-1	TGTGCCAGCAGCGTGAGTAAGGCGGGGAAGAACAATGAGCAGTTCTTC	CASSVSKAGKNNEQFF
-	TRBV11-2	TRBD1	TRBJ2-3	TGTGCCAGCAGCTCCAAGGGGACAGGGTTTATTGGAGATACGCAGTATTTT	CASSSKGTGFIGDTQYF
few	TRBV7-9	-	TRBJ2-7	TGTGCCAGCAGCTTGCTTGGACAGCCTCCCTACGAGCAGTACTTC	CASSLLGQPPYEQYF
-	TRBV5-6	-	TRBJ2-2	TGTGCCAGCAGCTTGGCCGGGACACTGAACACCGGGGAGCTGTTTTTT	CASSLAGTLNTGELFF
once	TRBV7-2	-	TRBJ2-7	TGTGCCAGCAGCCCCGCCTCAGGGTTCAGTCCCTACGAGCAGTACTTC	CASSPASGFSPYEQYF
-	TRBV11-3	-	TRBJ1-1	TGTGCCAGCAGCTCGGACCCGCTGGGGAACACTGAAGCTTTCTTT	CASSSDPLGNTEAFF
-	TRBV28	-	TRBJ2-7	TGTGCCAGTGTATCAGGGTTAAGCTCCTACGAGCAGTACTTC	CASVSGLSSYEQYF
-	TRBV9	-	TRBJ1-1	TGTGCCAGCAGCGTAGACATGGGGGTCATGAACACTGAAGCTTTCTTT	CASSVDMGVMNTEAFF
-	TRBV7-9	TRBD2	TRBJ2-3	TGTGCCAGCGTCAAAGCTAGCGGGGTCAGAGATACGCAGTATTTT	CASVKASGVRDTQYF
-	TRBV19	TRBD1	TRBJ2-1	TGTGCCAGTAGTATAGATAGGGGGCCCTACAATGAGCAGTTCTTC	CASSIDRGPYNEQFF
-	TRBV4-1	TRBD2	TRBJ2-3	TGCGCCAGCAGCCAGCCGGTAGCGGGAGGGCGAGGAGATACGCAGTATTTT	CASSQPVAGGRGDTQYF
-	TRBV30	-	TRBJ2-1	TGTGCCTTTTCGGGAGTCGGCTCCTACAATGAGCAGTTCTTC	CAFSGVGSYNEQFF
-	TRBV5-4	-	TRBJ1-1	TGTGCCAGCAGCTTGGTCGCAGAACTGAACACTGAAGCTTTCTTT	CASSLVAELNTEAFF
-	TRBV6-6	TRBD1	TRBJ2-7	TGTGCCAGCAGCCTCGGACAGGGTGATCAGTACGAGCAGTACTTC	CASSLGQGDQYEQYF
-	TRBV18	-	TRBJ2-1	TGTGCCAGCTCTTTCTCGGAAGAGCAGTTCTTC	CASSFSEEQFF
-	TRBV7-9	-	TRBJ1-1	TGTGCCAGCAGCTTTGTAGCGATTGGCAGGGGAGGCACTGAAGCTTTCTTT	CASSFVAIGRGGTEAFF
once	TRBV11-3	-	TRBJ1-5	TGTGCCAGCAGCTTAGATACGAGCAATCAGCCCCAGCATTTT	CASSLDTSNQPQHF
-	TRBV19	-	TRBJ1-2	TGTGCCAGTAGTATTCAAGAGTACTATGGCTACACCTTC	CASSIQEYYGYTF
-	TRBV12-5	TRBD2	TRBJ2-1	TGTGCTAGTGGTTACGGTCGGGCAGGACTAGCGGGGGAGTTGGTTGAGCAGTTCTTC	CASGYGRAGLAGELVEQFF
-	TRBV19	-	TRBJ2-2	TGTGCCAGTACCTTAAGAGGCGGGGAGCTGTTTTTT	CASTLRGGELFF
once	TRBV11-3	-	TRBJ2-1	TGTGCCAGCAGCTTAGTCCGGGATGAGCAGTTCTTC	CASSLVRDEQFF
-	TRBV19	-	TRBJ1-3	TGTGCCAGTAGGGAGGGGCCCTCTGGAAACACCATATATTTT	CASREGPSGNTIYF
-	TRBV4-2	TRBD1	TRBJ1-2	TGTGCCAGCAGCCAAGACCCTCCGGGACAGGAAGATTGGTATTATGGCTACACCTTC	CASSQDPPGQEDWYYGYTF
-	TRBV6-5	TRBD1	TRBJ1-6	TGTGCCAGCACCCGCCCCGGGACAGATAATTCACCCCTCCACTTT	CASTRPGTDNSPLHF